Given below is one TCR beta chain in context. The germline V gene has CDR1 KGHDR and CDR2 SFDVKD. Trimming pared 4 bases from V and 0 bases from J, leaving 17 bases between. CDR3 length: 18 residues. Data came from immunoSEQ multiplex PCR; TCRdb stores just in-frame clones and leaves some out. Here the sample spans about 140,000 clones, roughly four fifths being singletons. This sample is drawn from a study of blood T cell repertoires in COVID-19. On the study more broadly: COVID-19 samples from acute and convalescent phases originated in the United States, Italy and Spain.

The specimen was peripheral blood. The TCR originated in a woman of 80 years or more with acute or convalescent COVID-19. The rearrangement joins TRBV24-1 to TRBJ2-2; D gene unclear. The CDR3 loop is CATSDPPSASANTGELFF. CDR3 in DNA: TGTGCCACCAGTGACCCCCCCTCCGCCAGCGCGAACACCGGGGAGCTGTTTTTT.